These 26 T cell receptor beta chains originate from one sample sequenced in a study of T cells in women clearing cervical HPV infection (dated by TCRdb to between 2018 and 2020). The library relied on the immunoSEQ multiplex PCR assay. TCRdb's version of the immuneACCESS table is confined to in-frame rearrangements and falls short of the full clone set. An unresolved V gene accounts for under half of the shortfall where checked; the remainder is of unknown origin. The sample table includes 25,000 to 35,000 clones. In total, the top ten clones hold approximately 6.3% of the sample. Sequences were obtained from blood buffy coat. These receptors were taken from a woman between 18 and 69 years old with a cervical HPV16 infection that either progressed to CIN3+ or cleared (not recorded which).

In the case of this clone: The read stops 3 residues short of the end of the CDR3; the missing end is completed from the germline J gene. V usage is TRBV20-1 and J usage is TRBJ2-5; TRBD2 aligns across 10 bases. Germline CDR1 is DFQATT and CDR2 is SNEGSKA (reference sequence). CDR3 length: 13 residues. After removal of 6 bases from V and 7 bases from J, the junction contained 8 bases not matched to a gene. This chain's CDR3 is CSALGASGGTQYF. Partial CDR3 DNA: TGCAGTGCCCTGGGGGCTAGCGGGGGGACC.

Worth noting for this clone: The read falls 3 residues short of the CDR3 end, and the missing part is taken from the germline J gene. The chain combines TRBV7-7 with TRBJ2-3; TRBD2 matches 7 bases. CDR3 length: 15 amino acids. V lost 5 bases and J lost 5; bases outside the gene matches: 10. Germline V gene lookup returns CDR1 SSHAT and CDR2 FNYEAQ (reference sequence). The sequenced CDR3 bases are TGTGCCAGCAGCCCCGGGCCCGGGGGGATAGATACG. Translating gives CASSPGPGGIDT. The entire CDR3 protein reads CASSPGPGGIDTQYF.

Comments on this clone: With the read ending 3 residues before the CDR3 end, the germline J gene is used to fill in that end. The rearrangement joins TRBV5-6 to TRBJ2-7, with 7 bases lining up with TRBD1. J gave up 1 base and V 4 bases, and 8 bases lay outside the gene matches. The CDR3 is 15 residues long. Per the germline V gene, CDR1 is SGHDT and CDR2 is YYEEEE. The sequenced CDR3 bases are TGTGCCAGCAGCGTCGACAGGGTGTTTTCCTACGAG. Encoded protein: CASSVDRVFSYE. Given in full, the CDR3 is CASSVDRVFSYEQYF.

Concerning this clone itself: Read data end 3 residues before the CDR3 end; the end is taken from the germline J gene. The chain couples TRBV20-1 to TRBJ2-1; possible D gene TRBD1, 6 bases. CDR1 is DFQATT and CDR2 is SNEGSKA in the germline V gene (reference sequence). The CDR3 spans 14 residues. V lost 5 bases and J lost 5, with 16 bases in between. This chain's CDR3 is CSAETQGHHNEQFF. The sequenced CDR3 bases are TGCAGTGCTGAAACTCAGGGACACCACAATGAG.

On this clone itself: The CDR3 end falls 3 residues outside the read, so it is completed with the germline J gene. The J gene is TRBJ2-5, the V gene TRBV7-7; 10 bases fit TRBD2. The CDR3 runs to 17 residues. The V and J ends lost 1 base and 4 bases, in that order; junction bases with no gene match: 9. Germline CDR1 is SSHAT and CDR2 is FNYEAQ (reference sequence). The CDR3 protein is CASSLEQSGGALETQYF. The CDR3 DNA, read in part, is TGTGCCAGCAGCTTAGAGCAGAGCGGGGGGGCCCTAGAGACC.

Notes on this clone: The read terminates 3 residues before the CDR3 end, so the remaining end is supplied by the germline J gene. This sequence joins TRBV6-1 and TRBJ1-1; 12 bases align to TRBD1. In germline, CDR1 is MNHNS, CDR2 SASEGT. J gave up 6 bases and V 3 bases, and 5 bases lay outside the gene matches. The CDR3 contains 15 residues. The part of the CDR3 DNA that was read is TGTGCCAGCAGTGAGCCGGGACAGGGGGCGCCTGAA. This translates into CASSEPGQGAPE. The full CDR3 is CASSEPGQGAPEAFF.

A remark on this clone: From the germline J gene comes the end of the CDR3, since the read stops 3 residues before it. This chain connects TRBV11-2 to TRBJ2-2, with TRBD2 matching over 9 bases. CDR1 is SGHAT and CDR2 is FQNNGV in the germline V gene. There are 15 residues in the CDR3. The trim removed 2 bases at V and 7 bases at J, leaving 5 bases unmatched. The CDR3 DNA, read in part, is TGTGCCAGCAGCTTATCGCGGGGGGGGGTCGGGGAG. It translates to CASSLSRGGVGE. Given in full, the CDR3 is CASSLSRGGVGELFF.

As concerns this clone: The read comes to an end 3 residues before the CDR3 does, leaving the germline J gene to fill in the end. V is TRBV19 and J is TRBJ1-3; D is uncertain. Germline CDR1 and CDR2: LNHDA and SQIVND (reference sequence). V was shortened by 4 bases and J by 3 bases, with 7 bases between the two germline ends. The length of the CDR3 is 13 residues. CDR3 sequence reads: CASSTFSGNTIYF. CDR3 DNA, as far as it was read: TGTGCCAGTAGTACCTTCAGTGGAAACACC.

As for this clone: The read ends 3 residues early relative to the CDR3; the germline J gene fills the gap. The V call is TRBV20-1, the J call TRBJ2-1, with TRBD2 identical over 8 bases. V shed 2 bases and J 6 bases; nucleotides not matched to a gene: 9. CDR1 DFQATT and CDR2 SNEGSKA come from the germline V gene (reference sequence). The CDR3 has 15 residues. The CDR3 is CSARSGAGGINEQFF. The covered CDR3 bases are TGCAGTGCTAGAAGTGGGGCGGGGGGTATCAATGAG.

The CDR3 DNA, read in part, is TGTGCCAGCAGTAATCAGGCCAGCAATCAGCCC. Amino acids: CASSNQASNQP. The CDR3 in its entirety is CASSNQASNQPQHF. The rearrangement links TRBV28 to TRBJ1-5, with D unresolved. The read ends 3 residues early relative to the CDR3; the germline J gene fills the gap. Germline CDR1 is MDHEN and CDR2 is SYDVKM. The CDR3 is made up of 14 amino acids. Trimming cost V 5 bases and J 1 base, with 9 bases left between them.

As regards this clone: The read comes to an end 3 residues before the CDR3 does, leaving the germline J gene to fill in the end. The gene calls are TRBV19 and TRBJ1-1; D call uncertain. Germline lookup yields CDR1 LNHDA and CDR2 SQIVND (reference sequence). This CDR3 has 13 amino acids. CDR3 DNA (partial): TGTGCCAGTACCCCGGGTGGGTCGCACGAG. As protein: CASTPGGSHE. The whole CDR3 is CASTPGGSHEAFF.

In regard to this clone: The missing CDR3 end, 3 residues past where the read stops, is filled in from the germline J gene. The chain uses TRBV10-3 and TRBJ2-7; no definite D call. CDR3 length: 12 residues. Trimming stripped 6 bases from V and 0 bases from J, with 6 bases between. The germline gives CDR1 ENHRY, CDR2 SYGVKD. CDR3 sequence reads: CAISPSSYEQYF. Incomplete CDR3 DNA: TGTGCCATCAGCCCTTCCTCCTACGAG.

The chain's CDR3 is CASSLGFWGADTQYF. The CDR3 bases that were read are TGCGCCAGCAGCCTGGGTTTCTGGGGGGCAGATACG. The chain links TRBV5-1 to TRBJ2-3; weak D call: TRBD2 (6 bases). The read ends 3 residues shy of where the CDR3 ends; the end is completed using the germline J gene. V was trimmed by 4 bases and J by 4 bases, leaving 16 bases between them. Looked up from germline, CDR1 is SGHRS and CDR2 is YFSETQ. This CDR3 contains 15 residues.

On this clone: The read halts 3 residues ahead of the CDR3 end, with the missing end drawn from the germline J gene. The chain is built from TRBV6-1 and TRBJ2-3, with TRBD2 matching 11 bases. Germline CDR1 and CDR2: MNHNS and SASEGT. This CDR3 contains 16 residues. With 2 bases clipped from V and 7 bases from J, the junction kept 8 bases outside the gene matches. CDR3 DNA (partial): TGTGCCAGCAGTGAAACCCCTAGCGGGGGGCGAAATACG. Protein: CASSETPSGGRNT. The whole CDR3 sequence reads CASSETPSGGRNTQYF.

The sequenced part of the CDR3 DNA is TGTGCCAGCAGCACCCCGGGACAGAATGGGGGC. It is translated as CASSTPGQNGG. The whole CDR3 sequence reads CASSTPGQNGGYTF. This chain joins TRBV5-4 and TRBJ1-2, with 7 bases aligning to TRBD1. The DNA ends 3 residues before the CDR3 does, and the rest of the CDR3 is filled in from the germline J gene. In germline, CDR1 is SGHNT, CDR2 YYREEE (reference sequence). The CDR3 spans 14 residues.

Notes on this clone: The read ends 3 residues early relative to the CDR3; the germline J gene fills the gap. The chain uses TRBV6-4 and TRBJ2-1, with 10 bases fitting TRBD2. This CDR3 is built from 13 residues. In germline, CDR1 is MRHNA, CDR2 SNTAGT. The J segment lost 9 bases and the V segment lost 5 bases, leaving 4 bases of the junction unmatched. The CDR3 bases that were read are TGTGCCAGCAGTCTAAGCGGGGGGGCTGAG. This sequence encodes CASSLSGGAE. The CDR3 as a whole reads CASSLSGGAEQFF.

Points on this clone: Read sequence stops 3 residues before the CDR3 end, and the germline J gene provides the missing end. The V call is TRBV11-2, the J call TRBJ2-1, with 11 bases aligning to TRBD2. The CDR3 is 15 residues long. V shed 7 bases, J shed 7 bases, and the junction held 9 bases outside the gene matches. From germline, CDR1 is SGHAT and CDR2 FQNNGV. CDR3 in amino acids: CASTYSGGAGNEQFF. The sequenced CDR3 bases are TGTGCCAGCACCTATAGCGGGGGGGCGGGTAATGAG.

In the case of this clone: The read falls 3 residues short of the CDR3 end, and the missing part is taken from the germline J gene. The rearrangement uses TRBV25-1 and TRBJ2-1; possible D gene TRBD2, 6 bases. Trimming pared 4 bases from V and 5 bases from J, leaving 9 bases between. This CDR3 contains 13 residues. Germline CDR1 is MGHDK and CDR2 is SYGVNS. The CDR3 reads CASSGRRDNEQFF. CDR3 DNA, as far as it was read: TGTGCCAGCAGTGGCAGGAGGGACAATGAG.

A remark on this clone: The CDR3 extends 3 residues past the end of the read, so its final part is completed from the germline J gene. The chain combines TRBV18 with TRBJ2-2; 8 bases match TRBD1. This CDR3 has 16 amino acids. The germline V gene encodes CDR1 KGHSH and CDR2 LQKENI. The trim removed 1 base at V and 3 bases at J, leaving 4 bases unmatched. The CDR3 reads CASSPQETGDTGELFF. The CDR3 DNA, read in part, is TGTGCCAGCTCACCACAGGAGACAGGGGACACCGGGGAG.

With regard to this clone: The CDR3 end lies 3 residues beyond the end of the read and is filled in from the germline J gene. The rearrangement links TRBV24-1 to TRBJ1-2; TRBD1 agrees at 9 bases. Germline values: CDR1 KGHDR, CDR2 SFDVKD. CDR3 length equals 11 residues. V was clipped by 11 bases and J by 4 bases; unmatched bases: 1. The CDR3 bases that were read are TGTGCCAAGACAGGGGGCTATGGC. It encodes CAKTGGYG. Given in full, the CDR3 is CAKTGGYGYTF.

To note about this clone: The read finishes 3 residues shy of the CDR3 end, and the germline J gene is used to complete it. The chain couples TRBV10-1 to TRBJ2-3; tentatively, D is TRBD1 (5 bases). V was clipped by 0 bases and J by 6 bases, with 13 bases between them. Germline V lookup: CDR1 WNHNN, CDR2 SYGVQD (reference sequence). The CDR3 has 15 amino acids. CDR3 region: CASSESLQAGDTQYF. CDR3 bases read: TGCGCCAGCAGTGAGTCTTTGCAGGCAGGGGATACG.

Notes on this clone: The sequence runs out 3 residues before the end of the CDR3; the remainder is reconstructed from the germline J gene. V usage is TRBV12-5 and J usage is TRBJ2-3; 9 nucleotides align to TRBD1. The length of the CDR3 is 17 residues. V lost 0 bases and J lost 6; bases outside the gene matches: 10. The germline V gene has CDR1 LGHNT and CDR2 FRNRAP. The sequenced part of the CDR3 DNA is TGTGCTAGTGGTTTGGTAACAGGACAGGGGTATTCGGATACG. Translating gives CASGLVTGQGYSDT. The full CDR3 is CASGLVTGQGYSDTQYF.

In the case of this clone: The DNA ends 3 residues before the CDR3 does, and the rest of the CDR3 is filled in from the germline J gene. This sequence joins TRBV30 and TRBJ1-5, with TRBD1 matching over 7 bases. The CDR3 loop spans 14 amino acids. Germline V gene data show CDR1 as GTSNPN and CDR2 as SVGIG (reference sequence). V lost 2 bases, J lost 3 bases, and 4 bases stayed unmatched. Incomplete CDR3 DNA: TGTGCCTGGAGTAAGGGACAGATCAATCAGCCC. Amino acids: CAWSKGQINQP. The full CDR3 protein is CAWSKGQINQPQHF.

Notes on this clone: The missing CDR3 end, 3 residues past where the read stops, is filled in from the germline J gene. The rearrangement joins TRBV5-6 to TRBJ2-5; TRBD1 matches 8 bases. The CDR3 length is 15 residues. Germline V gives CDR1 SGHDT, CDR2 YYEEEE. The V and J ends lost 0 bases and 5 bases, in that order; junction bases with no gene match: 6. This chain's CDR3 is CASSLGQGSWETQYF. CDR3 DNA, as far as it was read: TGTGCCAGCAGCTTGGGACAGGGGTCGTGGGAGACC.

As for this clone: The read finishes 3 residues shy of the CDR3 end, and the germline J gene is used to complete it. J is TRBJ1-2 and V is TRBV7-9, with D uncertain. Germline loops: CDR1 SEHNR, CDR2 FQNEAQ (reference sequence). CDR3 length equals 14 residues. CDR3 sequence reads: CASSLRVYMGGYTF. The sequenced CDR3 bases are TGTGCCAGCAGCTTACGAGTATATATGGGCGGC.

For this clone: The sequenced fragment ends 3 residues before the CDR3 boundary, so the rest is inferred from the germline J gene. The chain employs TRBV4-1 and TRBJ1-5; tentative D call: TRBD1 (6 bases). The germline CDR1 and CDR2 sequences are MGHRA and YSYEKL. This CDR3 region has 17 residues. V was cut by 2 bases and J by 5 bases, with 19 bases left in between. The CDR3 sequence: CASSQPFGRDTDQPQHF. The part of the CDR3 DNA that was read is TGCGCCAGCAGCCAACCTTTTGGGAGGGACACCGATCAGCCC.